The subject of this entry is one T cell receptor (beta chain). Its matching antigen is unknown. This sample is drawn from a study of OX40 agonist ivuxolimab in advanced cancers. The wider study: Those enrolled were roughly 85% male, with a mean age of approximately 60 years and ages from roughly 20 to 90. One patient with hepatocellular carcinoma and two with cutaneous melanoma, three in all, had partial responses.

Some clones are missing from TCRdb's copy, which holds only in-frame ones; the method was immunoSEQ multiplex PCR. The sample lists about 64,000 clones; 75% to 90% were seen once. Looked up from germline, CDR1 is SGHTA and CDR2 is FQGNSA. The CDR3 sequence is 13 residues long. V dropped 5 bases and J dropped 3 bases, with 9 bases sitting between them. Study-level points and caveats: Partial responders at 0.1-3.0 mg/kg had among the lowest clonal expansion. Both blood CD4+ and CD8+ T cells showed clonal growth by week 6 at 0.1 to 3.0 mg/kg.

This sequence joins TRBV7-2 and TRBJ2-3; D might be TRBD2 (5 bases). Source: CD4+ or CD8+ T cells sorted from blood, taken in a trial of the OX40 agonist ivuxolimab. The receptor comes from an adult with an advanced solid tumor such as melanoma, head and neck, liver or kidney cancer. DNA for the CDR3: TGTGCCAGCAGCAACCGGGGTACAGATACGCAGTATTTT. Translating gives CASSNRGTDTQYF.